This T cell receptor beta chain was identified in a study of T cell changes during pregnancy in multiple sclerosis. This table comes from immunoSEQ multiplex PCR, and its TCRdb copy is limited to in-frame clones, with some not included. The sample includes approximately 97,000 clones, roughly nine tenths of them seen just once. The CDR3 totals 11 residues. V lost 10 bases, J lost 1 base, and 7 bases lay in between. CDR1 is ENHRY and CDR2 is SYGVKD in the germline V gene. Sequencing used peripheral blood, obtained after pregnancy. The rearrangement links TRBV10-3 to TRBJ2-5, with D uncertain. The sequence was collected from a female donor in good health, enrolled as a control in a pregnancy study. The CDR3, as DNA: TGTGCCAGCGCCACCCAAGAGACCCAGTACTTC. This encodes CASATQETQYF.